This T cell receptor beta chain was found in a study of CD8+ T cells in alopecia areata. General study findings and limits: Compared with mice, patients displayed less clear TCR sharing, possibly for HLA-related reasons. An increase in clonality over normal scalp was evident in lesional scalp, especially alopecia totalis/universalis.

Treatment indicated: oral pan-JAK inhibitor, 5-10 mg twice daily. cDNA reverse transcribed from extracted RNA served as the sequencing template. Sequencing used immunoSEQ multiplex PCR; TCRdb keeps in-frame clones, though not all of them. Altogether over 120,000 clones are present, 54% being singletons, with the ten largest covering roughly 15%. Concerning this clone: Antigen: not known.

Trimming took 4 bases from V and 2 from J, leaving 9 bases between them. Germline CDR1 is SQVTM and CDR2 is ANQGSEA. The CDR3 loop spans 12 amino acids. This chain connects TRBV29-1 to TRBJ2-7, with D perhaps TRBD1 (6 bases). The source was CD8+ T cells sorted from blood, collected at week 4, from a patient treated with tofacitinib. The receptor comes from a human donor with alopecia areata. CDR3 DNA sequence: TGCAGCGTTGGGGGGCAGGCCTACGAGCAGTACTTC. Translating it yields CSVGGQAYEQYF.